This TCR beta chain was sequenced for a study of tissue T cells after allogeneic stem cell transplantation. Measured with immunoSEQ multiplex PCR; TCRdb has only the in-frame clones, and not every one. This table holds 20,000 to 25,000 clones, approximately 77% found once. Germline V lookup: CDR1 NSHNY, CDR2 SYGAGN. This CDR3 comprises 14 residues. V dropped 3 bases and J dropped 3 bases, with 12 bases sitting between them. The study, taken as a whole, reports: Only a limited share of tissue TCRs appeared in blood or spleen. Anatomically similar tissues had similar TCR repertoires within each patient. Motif-based clustering found tissue-specific repertoire signatures shared across patients, though few clones were shared.

A remark on this clone: Its antigen is still unknown. The germline and genes are mouse ones. The CDR3 end falls 1 residue outside the read, so it is completed with the germline J gene.

This sequence was found in a female BALB/c mouse in good health. The strain bears MHC haplotype H2-d. V and J are TRBV13-1 and TRBJ1-1, with D possibly being TRBD1 (6 bases). The sample was spleen. CDR3 sequence reads: CASSVSGDDTEVFF. The CDR3 DNA, read in part, is TGTGCCAGCAGTGTCTCAGGGGATGACACAGAAGTCTTC.